This TCR beta chain was sequenced during a study of vaccination effects on CD4 cells after COVID-19. Ahead of sequencing, the ViraFEST assay grew antigen-specific CD4+ T cells using viral peptide pools. CD4+ T cell isolation took place after nine to eleven days of culture. Everyone in the study got two shots of either the BNT162b2 or mRNA-1273 vaccine. Vaccine recipients lacked prior SARS-CoV-2 infection and had negative nucleocapsid antibodies. In culture with 10 IU/ml IL-2 and around 10 ug/ml peptides, PBMC were grown at around 1.8 million per well. Both day 3 and day 7 saw half the medium replaced with IL-2 medium. The assay was immunoSEQ multiplex PCR, and TCRdb's table has in-frame clones only and misses some. The sample records nearly 30,000 clones, around 75% being singletons. Study-level results: Marked contraction was observed in infection-induced and vaccine-induced clones late after vaccination.

CDR3 length equals 13 residues. Germline V gene sequence: CDR1 SNHLY, CDR2 FYNNEI. The sample holds a few counts of this clone. The antigen remains undetermined. This chain connects TRBV2 to TRBJ1-1, with D hard to call. The sequences come from CD4+ T cells from PBMCs cultured with HCoV-229E spike peptides, collected after COVID-19 vaccination. The clonotype originates from a human donor who received a COVID-19 vaccine. DNA of the CDR3: TGTGCGTTTTCCAGCATGGTGGAGGCTGAAGCTTTCTTT. This translates into CAFSSMVEAEAFF.